These 3 T cell receptor beta chains share one sample of origin, sequenced in a study of CD8+ T cells in alopecia areata. Extracted RNA was reverse transcribed into cDNA, the sequencing template. Sequencing used immunoSEQ multiplex PCR; TCRdb keeps in-frame clones, though not all of them. The table shows about 190,000 clones, with roughly three fifths occurring only once. As for treatment: oral pan-JAK inhibitor, 5-10 mg twice daily. The sequences come from CD4+ T cells sorted from blood, collected at week 4, from a patient treated with tofacitinib. The origin of the receptors is a human donor with alopecia areata.

The chain has TRBV27 and TRBJ2-5; 11 bases match TRBD2. The V segment lost 6 bases and the J segment 5 bases; nucleotides outside the gene matches: 5. The germline V gene has CDR1 MNHEY and CDR2 SMNVEV (reference sequence). The CDR3 contains 14 residues. The CDR3 protein is CASRLAGVGETQYF. In nucleotides, the CDR3 is TGTGCCAGCAGACTAGCGGGAGTCGGGGAGACCCAGTACTTC.

V gene TRBV30 combines with J gene TRBJ2-7, with 10 positions matching TRBD1. J gave up 5 bases and V 0 bases, and 7 bases lay outside the gene matches. Germline assignment: CDR1 GTSNPN and CDR2 SVGIG (reference sequence). CDR3 size: 15 residues. The CDR3 nucleotides read TGTGCCTGGAGTGTACCAGGGACAGGGGCTCACGAGCAGTACTTC. Protein sequence: CAWSVPGTGAHEQYF.

The gene calls are TRBV5-1 and TRBJ2-3; D may be TRBD2 (6 bases). The germline gives CDR1 SGHRS, CDR2 YFSETQ. Trimming removed 3 bases at V and 0 bases at J, with 17 bases between. The CDR3 length is 17 residues. The CDR3 region is CASSSSMSGLSTDTQYF. Written as DNA, the CDR3 is TGCGCCAGCAGCTCCTCTATGAGCGGACTAAGCACAGATACGCAGTATTTT.